This entry lists 17 T cell receptor beta chains sequenced from one sample in a study of T cell responses to AZD1222 COVID-19 vaccine. The assay was immunoSEQ multiplex PCR, and TCRdb's table has in-frame clones only and misses some. The sample includes 100,000 to 150,000 clones, 75% to 90% of them seen just once. The starting material was peripheral blood, obtained on day 0 of MenACWY control vaccination. The receptors were gathered from an adult in good health.

The rearrangement joins TRBV4-1 to TRBJ1-2; 7 nucleotides agree with TRBD1. The CDR3 sequence is 13 residues long. Germline CDR1 reads MGHRA; CDR2 reads YSYEKL. J lost 7 bases, V lost 4 bases, and 6 bases had no gene match. CDR3 in amino acids: CASSLDRVGGYTF. The CDR3 coding sequence is TGCGCCAGCAGCCTAGACAGGGTTGGTGGCTACACCTTC.

This clone was observed a few times. The rearrangement uses TRBV13 and TRBJ2-1; D possibly matches TRBD1 or TRBD2 (6 bases each). CDR3 length: 14 residues. Germline V gene lookup returns CDR1 PRHDT and CDR2 FYEKMQ (reference sequence). V was shortened by 7 bases and J by 2 bases, with 12 bases between the two germline ends. The CDR3: CASNRGTTYNEQFF. The CDR3 DNA sequence: TGTGCCAGCAACCGCGGGACAACCTACAATGAGCAGTTCTTC.

Only one count was recorded for this clone. The rearrangement joins TRBV7-6 to TRBJ2-2; 12 bases align to TRBD2. Germline V lookup: CDR1 SGHVS, CDR2 FNYEAQ. With V trimmed by 5 bases and J by 6 bases, 7 bases remained unmatched. The CDR3 length is 16 residues. The CDR3 protein is CASSRRLAGVPGELFF. The CDR3 DNA is TGTGCCAGCAGCCGAAGACTAGCGGGAGTCCCCGGGGAGCTGTTTTTT.

The chain is built from TRBV7-9 and TRBJ2-2, with 8 bases identical to TRBD1. J was trimmed by 3 bases and V by 8 bases; bases with no gene match: 11. Looked up from germline, CDR1 is SEHNR and CDR2 is FQNEAQ (reference sequence). This CDR3 contains 16 residues. The CDR3, as DNA: TGTGCCAGCGCGGCGGGGCAGGGGGCCTACACCGGGGAGCTGTTTTTT. The encoded protein is CASAAGQGAYTGELFF.

The chain combines TRBV7-9 with TRBJ2-2; no definite D call. Looked up from germline, CDR1 is SEHNR and CDR2 is FQNEAQ (reference sequence). The CDR3 contains 14 residues. Trimming cost V 11 bases and J 0 bases, with 13 bases left between them. CDR3 nucleotides: TGTGCCGGACCCAGTGCCACGAACACCGGGGAGCTGTTTTTT. This encodes CAGPSATNTGELFF. Drawing the rest from reference TRBV7-9 and TRBJ2-2, the complete variable domain is DTGVSQNPRHKITKRGQNVTFRCDPISEHNRLYWYRQTLGQGPEFLTYFQNEAQLEKSRLLSDRFSAERPKGSFSTLEIQRTEQGDSAMYLCAGPSATNTGELFFGEGSRLTVL.

This chain uses TRBV9 with TRBJ2-5, with 9 bases matching TRBD2. Germline assignment: CDR1 SGDLS and CDR2 YYNGEE. J was trimmed by 1 base and V by 2 bases; bases with no gene match: 6. This CDR3 spans 16 amino acids. CDR3 sequence: CASSVYSGRTQETQYF. The DNA for the CDR3 is TGTGCCAGCAGCGTCTATAGCGGGAGAACCCAAGAGACCCAGTACTTC.

The V and J genes are TRBV6-2 or TRBV6-3 and TRBJ1-2; maybe TRBD1 (5 bases). The V end lost 4 bases, the J end lost 0 bases, and 6 bases lay between the germline ends. Germline CDR1 reads MNHEY; CDR2 reads SVGEGT. This CDR3 is 13 amino acids long. In nucleotides, the CDR3 is TGTGCCAGCAGTTCGACAGCTAACTATGGCTACACCTTC. This codes for CASSSTANYGYTF.

This clone was seen just once. The chain recombines TRBV5-1 with TRBJ2-1, with TRBD2 matching over 7 bases. The germline gives CDR1 SGHRS, CDR2 YFSETQ. V lost 4 bases and J lost 7; bases outside the gene matches: 14. CDR3 length: 16 amino acids. CDR3 loop: CASSLDLAALQNEQFF. CDR3 coding DNA: TGCGCCAGCAGCCTCGATCTAGCGGCCCTACAGAATGAGCAGTTCTTC.

The chain joins TRBV24-1 to TRBJ2-1; D is undetermined. V was pared by 9 bases and J by 0 bases, with 8 bases between. CDR3 length: 13 residues. CDR1 is KGHDR and CDR2 is SFDVKD in the germline V gene. The CDR3 reads CATASYSYNEQFF. Here the CDR3 DNA reads TGTGCCACCGCAAGCTACTCCTACAATGAGCAGTTCTTC.

This chain joins TRBV7-2 and TRBJ2-1, with unresolved D. V was clipped by 0 bases and J by 10 bases, with 4 bases between them. Germline CDR1 and CDR2: SGHTA and FQGNSA. The CDR3 runs 11 residues. CDR3 region: CASSLAGEQFF. The CDR3 region has the DNA TGTGCCAGCAGCTTAGCAGGGGAGCAGTTCTTC.

The rearrangement joins TRBV3-1 (or the pseudogene TRBV3-2) to TRBJ2-7, with a possible D match to TRBD2 (5 bases). The CDR3 has 12 residues. Trimming took 6 bases from V and 7 from J, leaving 13 bases between them. Looked up from germline, CDR1 is LGHDT and CDR2 is YNNKEL (reference sequence). Here the CDR3 DNA reads TGTGCCAGCAGTTACGGACGGGAAGAGCAGTACTTC. It yields the protein CASSYGREEQYF.

The chain employs TRBV5-5 and TRBJ1-1, with TRBD1 as a possible D gene (5 bases). Germline assignment: CDR1 SGHKS and CDR2 YYEKEE (reference sequence). This CDR3 comprises 14 residues. V dropped 3 bases and J dropped 0 bases, with 9 bases sitting between them. This CDR3 reads CASSSSTVNTEAFF. CDR3 nucleotide sequence: TGTGCCAGCAGCTCGTCGACAGTGAACACTGAAGCTTTCTTT.

This chain uses TRBV5-1 with TRBJ2-1; the match to TRBD2 covers 9 bases. The CDR3 is 17 amino acids. The J segment lost 6 bases and the V segment lost 0 bases, leaving 10 bases of the junction unmatched. CDR1 and CDR2 from the germline V gene are SGHRS and YFSETQ. CDR3: CASSLVVLAGIVNEQFF. The CDR3 region has the DNA TGCGCCAGCAGCTTGGTTGTTCTAGCGGGAATAGTCAATGAGCAGTTCTTC.

V and J are TRBV9 and TRBJ2-3; 8 bases line up with TRBD2. Germline assignment: CDR1 SGDLS and CDR2 YYNGEE. The junction had 15 bases not matched to a gene; V was cut back by 3 bases and J by 0 bases. The CDR3 is 19 amino acids. Written as DNA, the CDR3 is TGTGCCAGCAGCGGCCGGGAGACAAGCGGGAGAGTGAGCACAGATACGCAGTATTTT. Translated, it gives CASSGRETSGRVSTDTQYF.

The chain uses TRBV5-6 and TRBJ2-5; D could derive from TRBD1 or TRBD2 (5 bases each). This CDR3 region has 13 residues. Trimming removed 4 bases at V and 5 bases at J, with 12 bases between. From germline, CDR1 is SGHDT and CDR2 YYEEEE. This CDR3 is CASSPGRRETQYF. The CDR3 nucleotides are TGTGCCAGCAGCCCGGGACGTCGGGAGACCCAGTACTTC.

The V gene is TRBV30, the J gene TRBJ1-4; weak D call: TRBD1 (5 bases). V lost 1 base and J lost 6, with 9 bases in between. Germline V lookup: CDR1 GTSNPN, CDR2 SVGIG (reference sequence). The CDR3 has 13 residues. The chain's CDR3 is CAWSDGAHEKLFF. CDR3 sequence (DNA): TGTGCCTGGAGTGACGGGGCCCATGAAAAACTGTTTTTT.

This chain connects TRBV19 to TRBJ2-3, with a weak D call TRBD2 (6 bases). The CDR3 covers 14 residues. V lost 5 bases and J lost 9, with 18 bases in between. Germline lookup yields CDR1 LNHDA and CDR2 SQIVND (reference sequence). The CDR3 nucleotides read TGTGCCAGTAGTGGACGGGGACTCCACGTCACGCAGTATTTT. It specifies CASSGRGLHVTQYF.